This entry lists 15 T cell receptor beta chains sequenced from one sample in a study of blood T cell repertoires in COVID-19. The table came from immunoSEQ multiplex PCR; TCRdb's copy has only in-frame clones and leaves some out. In the table there are 220,000 or so clones, about three quarters of which are singletons. Material for sequencing was peripheral blood. The receptors shown here come from a woman in her 70s with acute or convalescent COVID-19.

This chain joins TRBV30 and TRBJ1-5; 11 nucleotides match TRBD1. V dropped 0 bases and J dropped 2; count of bases not matched to a gene: 3. CDR3 length: 16 amino acids. Germline V gives CDR1 GTSNPN, CDR2 SVGIG (reference sequence). The CDR3: CAWSVSGQGGNQPQHF. The DNA for the CDR3 is TGTGCCTGGAGTGTATCGGGACAGGGGGGCAATCAGCCCCAGCATTTT. The full variable domain, completed using reference TRBV30 and TRBJ1-5, is SQTIHQWPATLVQPVGSPLSLECTVEGTSNPNLYWYRQAAGRGLQLLFYSVGIGQISSEVPQNLSASRPQDRQFILSSKKLLLSDSGFYLCAWSVSGQGGNQPQHFGDGTRLSIL.

J is TRBJ2-7 and V is TRBV6-5, with D possibly TRBD2 on 5 matching bases. CDR1 is MNHEY and CDR2 is SVGAGI in the germline V gene. V lost 0 bases, J lost 4 bases, and 13 bases lay in between. The CDR3 has 15 amino acids. For the CDR3, the DNA is TGTGCCAGCAGTTACTCGTGGGAGTTAATTTACGAGCAGTACTTC. Its translation: CASSYSWELIYEQYF.

Written as DNA, the CDR3 is TGTGCCAGCAGTTTCGGACAGGGTCCCGTCGAGCAGTACTTC. Translation: CASSFGQGPVEQYF. The chain recombines TRBV7-8 with TRBJ2-7; 8 nucleotides align to TRBD1. V shed 6 bases and J 6 bases; nucleotides not matched to a gene: 10. CDR3 length equals 14 residues. Germline CDR1 reads SGHVS; CDR2 reads FQNEAQ. The full variable domain, rest sourced from reference TRBV7-8 and TRBJ2-7, is GAGVSQSPRYKVAKRGQDVALRCDPISGHVSLFWYQQALGQGPEFLTYFQNEAQLDKSGLPSDRFFAERPEGSVSTLKIQRTQQEDSAVYLCASSFGQGPVEQYFGPGTRLTVT.

The chain's CDR3 is CASSLGTSGFDYEQYF. The DNA of the CDR3 is TGTGCCAGCAGCTTGGGGACTAGCGGGTTTGACTACGAGCAGTACTTC. The J gene is TRBJ2-7, the V gene TRBV13; TRBD2 matches 12 bases. Per the germline V gene, CDR1 is PRHDT and CDR2 is FYEKMQ (reference sequence). After removal of 3 bases from V and 3 bases from J, the junction contained 6 bases not matched to a gene. This CDR3 has 16 amino acids.

The chain has TRBV29-1 and TRBJ2-3, with D possibly being TRBD1 (6 bases). Trimming shortened V by 7 bases and J by 2 bases, and 10 bases separated the two germline ends. The germline gives CDR1 SQVTM, CDR2 ANQGSEA. The CDR3 is 12 residues long. The CDR3 region is CSARDNTDTQYF. The CDR3 coding sequence is TGCAGCGCTCGGGACAACACAGATACGCAGTATTTT.

This chain uses TRBV18 with TRBJ2-5, with 9 bases identical to TRBD2. Germline-derived CDR1 and CDR2 are KGHSH and LQKENI. V lost 0 bases to trimming and J lost 2 bases; unmatched junction nucleotides: 4. The CDR3 length is 16 residues. The CDR3 coding sequence is TGTGCCAGCTCACCACCCATCCTAGCGGGGCAAGAGACCCAGTACTTC. The encoded protein is CASSPPILAGQETQYF.

Details on this clone: Distinct nucleotide sequences in the sample also encode this CDR3. The V and J genes are TRBV5-1 and TRBJ2-2, with D possibly TRBD1 on 6 matching bases. The CDR3 has 14 amino acids. Trimming removed 2 bases at V and 1 base at J, with 6 bases between. Germline values: CDR1 SGHRS, CDR2 YFSETQ. For the CDR3, the DNA is TGCGCCAGCAGCTTACAGGGGAACACCGGGGAGCTGTTTTTT. It is translated as CASSLQGNTGELFF.

The V gene is TRBV19, the J gene TRBJ2-7; 11 bases are a match to TRBD2. The V and J ends lost 3 bases and 0 bases, in that order; junction bases with no gene match: 1. Germline-derived CDR1 and CDR2 are LNHDA and SQIVND (reference sequence). The CDR3 is 15 residues long. The CDR3 DNA follows: TGTGCCAGTAGTATCACTAGCGGGAGCTCCTACGAGCAGTACTTC. The encoded protein is CASSITSGSSYEQYF.

This chain uses TRBV27 with TRBJ1-6; D remains ambiguous. V lost 5 bases and J 10 bases, leaving 18 bases between the germline ends. CDR3 length: 15 amino acids. Germline V gene lookup returns CDR1 MNHEY and CDR2 SMNVEV (reference sequence). CDR3 sequence: CASSVRTAGNSPLHF. For the CDR3, the DNA is TGTGCCAGCAGTGTAAGGACTGCTGGCAACTCACCCCTCCACTTT.

This clone was counted once. V and J are TRBV19 and TRBJ2-1; 7 bases line up with TRBD2. Unmatched junction bases numbered 12, after V lost 5 bases and J lost 8 bases. The CDR3 runs 15 residues. Germline loops: CDR1 LNHDA, CDR2 SQIVND (reference sequence). The CDR3 nucleotides are TGTGCCAGTAGTCCCGTCGGACTAGGCCCCCATGAGCAGTTCTTC. Translated: CASSPVGLGPHEQFF.

This chain connects TRBV29-1 to TRBJ2-1, with D possibly matching TRBD2 (6 bases). The CDR3 consists of 11 residues. Trimming removed 4 bases at V and 6 bases at J, with 7 bases between. Germline-derived CDR1 and CDR2 are SQVTM and ANQGSEA. The CDR3: CSVGRGNEQFF. CDR3 coding DNA: TGCAGCGTTGGGAGGGGCAATGAGCAGTTCTTC.

This chain uses TRBV15 with TRBJ1-2, with D possibly being TRBD1 (6 bases). Germline lookup yields CDR1 LNHNV and CDR2 YYDKDF (reference sequence). Trimming shortened V by 0 bases and J by 8 bases, and 10 bases separated the two germline ends. The CDR3 spans 13 residues. The CDR3 DNA is TGTGCCACCAGCAGAGATCCACAGGGCGGCTACACCTTC. It is translated as CATSRDPQGGYTF.

This clone was seen a single time. In nucleotides, the CDR3 is TGTGCCAGCAGCCAACTCGGTTCATCCTACGAGCAGTACTTC. Translated: CASSQLGSSYEQYF. The chain couples TRBV14 to TRBJ2-7; D unclear. From germline, CDR1 is SGHDN and CDR2 FVKESK. The CDR3 has 14 residues. The V end lost 2 bases, the J end lost 1 base, and 9 bases lay between the germline ends.

V is TRBV6-5 and J is TRBJ1-6, with 9 bases that match TRBD1. This CDR3 is built from 14 residues. V gave up 4 bases and J gave up 7 bases; unmatched junction bases: 2. The germline V gene has CDR1 MNHEY and CDR2 SVGAGI. CDR3 amino acids: CASSSGTGNSPLHF. The CDR3 nucleotides read TGTGCCAGCAGTTCCGGGACAGGGAATTCACCCCTCCACTTT.

V gene TRBV18 combines with J gene TRBJ2-7, with D possibly matching TRBD1 (6 bases). Trimming stripped 2 bases from V and 3 bases from J, with 11 bases between. The germline V gene encodes CDR1 KGHSH and CDR2 LQKENI. CDR3 length: 14 amino acids. CDR3 sequence: CASSPGGGLYEQYF. The CDR3 DNA is TGTGCCAGCTCACCAGGGGGCGGACTCTACGAGCAGTACTTC.